Each of the 27 T cell receptor beta chains below was sequenced from the same sample in a study of blood T cell repertoires in COVID-19. Clones were sequenced by immunoSEQ multiplex PCR, and TCRdb holds only the in-frame ones, with some missing. This table holds 250,000 to 300,000 clones, over 80% found once. Sequencing was performed on peripheral blood. These receptors originate from a man aged 55-75 years who had recovered from COVID-19.

The rearrangement joins TRBV3-1 (or the pseudogene TRBV3-2) to TRBJ1-6, with D tentatively TRBD1 (6 bases). Trimming took 3 bases from V and 12 from J, leaving 12 bases between them. The CDR3 extends over 13 amino acids. Looked up from germline, CDR1 is LGHDT and CDR2 is YNNKEL (reference sequence). CDR3 coding DNA: TGTGCCAGCAGCCAGACACAGGGAAGACCCCTCCACTTT. Residues: CASSQTQGRPLHF.

The rearrangement links TRBV5-1 to TRBJ2-3; 8 bases fit TRBD1. The CDR3 loop spans 15 amino acids. Germline assignment: CDR1 SGHRS and CDR2 YFSETQ. Losses at the gene ends were 7 bases for V and 2 bases for J; bases not matched to a gene: 9. The chain's CDR3 is CASGRSGQDTDTQYF. The CDR3 nucleotides read TGCGCCAGCGGACGATCGGGACAGGACACAGATACGCAGTATTTT.

V gene TRBV5-8 combines with J gene TRBJ1-5; D is perhaps TRBD1 (6 bases). The CDR3 runs 14 residues. Germline CDR1 SGHTS, CDR2 YDEGEE. The V gene lost 4 bases and the J gene lost 6 bases, with 14 bases spanning the gap. CDR3 sequence: CASSGWTDLQPQHF. The CDR3 region has the DNA TGTGCCAGCAGCGGATGGACAGACCTTCAGCCCCAGCATTTT.

V gene TRBV7-8 combines with J gene TRBJ2-7; TRBD1 matches at 8 bases. V shed 3 bases, J shed 4 bases, and the junction held 5 bases outside the gene matches. CDR3 size: 14 residues. Looked up from germline, CDR1 is SGHVS and CDR2 is FQNEAQ. The CDR3, as DNA: TGTGCCAGCAGCTTCACAGGGGGGTATTACGAGCAGTACTTC. Translation gives CASSFTGGYYEQYF.

This clone was counted at least ten times. The chain is built from TRBV19 and TRBJ2-7, with TRBD2 matching 12 bases. There are 16 residues in the CDR3. Germline CDR1 reads LNHDA; CDR2 reads SQIVND (reference sequence). The J segment lost 5 bases and the V segment lost 5 bases, leaving 10 bases of the junction unmatched. The CDR3 nucleotides are TGTGCCAGTAGTTCTCAGACTAGCGGGAGCGGCAACGAGCAGTACTTC. Amino acids: CASSSQTSGSGNEQYF.

The chain uses TRBV11-2 and TRBJ2-7, with 8 bases lining up with TRBD1. J was trimmed by 3 bases and V by 8 bases; bases with no gene match: 12. The CDR3 runs to 15 residues. CDR1 is SGHAT, CDR2 FQNNGV, per germline. In nucleotides, the CDR3 is TGTGCCAGCCGCCAAAGACAGGGGACCCTCTACGAGCAGTACTTC. Amino acid sequence: CASRQRQGTLYEQYF.

The rearrangement links TRBV5-1 to TRBJ2-2; possible D gene TRBD1, 5 bases. The CDR3 extends over 14 amino acids. Trimming cost V 2 bases and J 4 bases, with 9 bases left between them. The germline V gene has CDR1 SGHRS and CDR2 YFSETQ. The DNA of the CDR3 is TGCGCCAGCAGCTTTTTAGGGGTCACCGGGGAGCTGTTTTTT. Its protein is CASSFLGVTGELFF.

The genes are TRBV11-2 and TRBJ1-4, with 7 nucleotides matching TRBD1. The CDR3 runs 14 residues. With 1 base clipped from V and 8 bases from J, the junction kept 4 bases outside the gene matches. Germline V gives CDR1 SGHAT, CDR2 FQNNGV. This CDR3 is CASSLAVGGEKLFF. The CDR3 DNA reads as TGTGCCAGCAGCTTAGCTGTAGGGGGCGAAAAACTGTTTTTT.

The rearrangement links TRBV3-1 (or the pseudogene TRBV3-2) to TRBJ1-2, with TRBD1 matching 9 bases. This CDR3 has 15 residues. Trimming cost V 4 bases and J 4 bases; bases outside gene matches: 7. Per germline, CDR1 LGHDT and CDR2 YNNKEL (reference sequence). The CDR3 here is CASSRGTGLSYGYTF. The DNA of the CDR3 is TGTGCCAGCAGCCGTGGGACAGGGTTGAGCTATGGCTACACCTTC.

The V call is TRBV5-8, the J call TRBJ2-5; 12 bases match TRBD1. The length of the CDR3 is 16 residues. Germline assignment: CDR1 SGHTS and CDR2 YDEGEE. V dropped 4 bases and J dropped 4; count of bases not matched to a gene: 8. As DNA, the CDR3 is TGTGCCAGCAGCCTGGGTGGGACAGGGGGCCGAGAGACCCAGTACTTC. Its protein product is CASSLGGTGGRETQYF.

The chain combines TRBV9 with TRBJ1-1; D call uncertain. CDR1 is SGDLS and CDR2 is YYNGEE in the germline V gene. The CDR3 is made up of 12 amino acids. Trimming removed 4 bases at V and 7 bases at J, with 11 bases between. The CDR3 region is CASSPTSFEAFF. The CDR3 bases are TGTGCCAGCAGCCCAACGAGTTTTGAAGCTTTCTTT.

The CDR3 nucleotides are TGTGCCAGCAGCGGGGGTAGGGCGTGGGAGACCCAGTACTTC. Protein: CASSGGRAWETQYF. This chain joins TRBV27 and TRBJ2-5; maybe TRBD2 (6 bases). Trimming left V 6 bases short and J 5 bases short, with 16 bases between. The CDR3 extends over 14 amino acids. The germline gives CDR1 MNHEY, CDR2 SMNVEV (reference sequence).

The chain uses TRBV29-1 and TRBJ2-3; 10 bases match TRBD2. The CDR3 runs 18 residues. J gave up 0 bases and V 7 bases, and 16 bases lay outside the gene matches. Per germline, CDR1 SQVTM and CDR2 ANQGSEA. Here the CDR3 reads CSGAGRLAGLSSTDTQYF. Written as DNA, the CDR3 is TGCAGCGGCGCAGGGAGACTAGCGGGCCTCTCTAGCACAGATACGCAGTATTTT.

The genes are TRBV18 and TRBJ1-4; TRBD1 matches at 7 bases. The CDR3 length is 15 residues. Germline CDR1 KGHSH, CDR2 LQKENI. After removal of 4 bases from V and 4 bases from J, the junction contained 6 bases not matched to a gene. CDR3 loop: CASSLGTAVNEKLFF. The CDR3 DNA follows: TGTGCCAGCTCACTCGGGACAGCGGTTAATGAAAAACTGTTTTTT.

This sequence joins TRBV24-1 and TRBJ2-3; D not certain. The CDR3 runs to 15 residues. Deletions cut 4 bases from V and 2 bases from J, with 12 bases between. Germline loops: CDR1 KGHDR, CDR2 SFDVKD. This chain's CDR3 is CATSDPRPNTDTQYF. Written as DNA, the CDR3 is TGTGCCACCAGTGACCCCAGGCCGAACACAGATACGCAGTATTTT.

This chain uses TRBV5-1 with TRBJ1-1; 8 bases are shared with TRBD1. The CDR3 sequence is 15 residues long. Trimming removed 0 bases from V and 6 bases from J; junction bases left unmatched: 7. Germline CDR1 and CDR2: SGHRS and YFSETQ. The CDR3 nucleotides are TGCGCCAGCAGCTTGGATAGACAGGGGTTCTCTGAAGCTTTCTTT. Amino acid sequence: CASSLDRQGFSEAFF.

The chain carries TRBV11-1 and TRBJ2-1; perhaps TRBD2 as D (6 bases). Per the germline V gene, CDR1 is SGHAT and CDR2 is FQDESV (reference sequence). This CDR3 contains 12 residues. V was shortened by 3 bases and J by 7 bases, with 7 bases between the two germline ends. Written as DNA, the CDR3 is TGTGCCAGCAGCTTGGAGGGTAATGAGCAGTTCTTC. Residues: CASSLEGNEQFF.

The chain combines TRBV19 with TRBJ1-1, with a possible D match to TRBD1 (5 bases). Germline loops: CDR1 LNHDA, CDR2 SQIVND (reference sequence). With 6 bases removed from V and 0 bases from J, the gap between germline ends came to 8 bases. This CDR3 contains 13 residues. CDR3 sequence: CASRDKMNTEAFF. The DNA of the CDR3 is TGTGCCAGTAGGGACAAGATGAACACTGAAGCTTTCTTT.

This clone is a singleton in its sample. The chain's CDR3 is CASSRTGIHEQYF. CDR3 DNA: TGTGCCAGCAGCCGGACAGGGATCCACGAGCAGTACTTC. The gene calls are TRBV6-5 and TRBJ2-7, with 8 bases aligning to TRBD1. There are 13 residues in the CDR3. Germline CDR1 MNHEY, CDR2 SVGAGI. Trimming cost V 6 bases and J 5 bases; bases outside gene matches: 6.

The CDR3 reads CASSLGGQGSLYGYTF. DNA of the CDR3: TGTGCCAGCAGCTTAGGGGGACAGGGGAGCCTCTATGGCTACACCTTC. The chain recombines TRBV7-8 with TRBJ1-2; 10 bases are shared with TRBD1. The CDR3 loop spans 16 amino acids. The V gene's germline CDR1 is SGHVS and CDR2 FQNEAQ. After removal of 1 base from V and 4 bases from J, the junction contained 6 bases not matched to a gene.

The gene calls are TRBV3-1 (or the pseudogene TRBV3-2) and TRBJ1-3; perhaps TRBD1 as D (6 bases). The germline CDR1 and CDR2 sequences are LGHDT and YNNKEL (reference sequence). V lost 2 bases and J 9 bases, leaving 14 bases between the germline ends. This CDR3 spans 14 amino acids. The CDR3 spells CASSQRDIRGTIYF. DNA of the CDR3: TGTGCCAGCAGCCAACGGGACATCCGGGGCACCATATATTTT.

This clone was observed once. J is TRBJ1-2 and V is TRBV19, with a tentative D call TRBD1 (6 bases). V lost 5 bases to trimming and J lost 4 bases, with 17 bases between them. The CDR3 has 15 amino acids. Germline-derived CDR1 and CDR2 are LNHDA and SQIVND (reference sequence). CDR3 bases: TGTGCCAGTAGTGACCGGGGGGGGCCGGCCTATGGCTACACCTTC. Its translation is CASSDRGGPAYGYTF.

V and J are TRBV2 and TRBJ2-5; D is possibly TRBD1 (7 bases). Deletions cut 0 bases from V and 8 bases from J, with 19 bases between. Germline CDR1 SNHLY, CDR2 FYNNEI. This CDR3 has 16 residues. The CDR3 sequence: CASSEAVGQGGSTQYF. The DNA of the CDR3 is TGTGCCAGCAGTGAAGCAGTGGGCCAGGGGGGTTCTACCCAGTACTTC.

The genes are TRBV19 and TRBJ2-7, with 7 bases fitting TRBD2. V shed 5 bases and J 0 bases; nucleotides not matched to a gene: 10. CDR1 and CDR2 from the germline V gene are LNHDA and SQIVND (reference sequence). This CDR3 contains 16 residues. The CDR3: CASSSGGRGDSYEQYF. The DNA of the CDR3 is TGTGCCAGTAGTTCTGGGGGTCGGGGGGACTCCTACGAGCAGTACTTC. Complete variable domain (other parts from reference TRBV19 and TRBJ2-7): DGGITQSPKYLFRKEGQNVTLSCEQNLNHDAMYWYRQDPGQGLRLIYYSQIVNDFQKGDIAEGYSVSREKKESFPLTVTSAQKNPTAFYLCASSSGGRGDSYEQYFGPGTRLTVT.

The V and J genes are TRBV19 and TRBJ1-5, with a weak D call TRBD1 (5 bases). The CDR3 runs to 15 residues. Germline V gene data show CDR1 as LNHDA and CDR2 as SQIVND (reference sequence). Trimming removed 7 bases from V and 4 bases from J, with 17 bases in between. CDR3 loop: CASNPLRQSNQPQHF. CDR3 nucleotide sequence: TGTGCCAGTAACCCCCTGAGACAGTCGAATCAGCCCCAGCATTTT.

The CDR3 region is CASSLVAGGGTDTQYF. CDR3 DNA sequence: TGTGCCAGCAGCTTAGTGGCGGGGGGAGGCACAGATACGCAGTATTTT. The V gene is TRBV7-2, the J gene TRBJ2-3; 8 bases map to TRBD2. V gave up 1 base and J gave up 1 base; unmatched junction bases: 4. This CDR3 region has 16 residues. CDR1 and CDR2 (germline): SGHTA, FQGNSA.

This chain joins TRBV2 and TRBJ2-5, with D perhaps TRBD2 (6 bases). Germline values: CDR1 SNHLY, CDR2 FYNNEI. This CDR3 region has 13 residues. Trimming took off 7 bases at V and 4 bases at J, with 13 bases between the two ends. CDR3 bases: TGTGCCAGCATCGGTTACGGGGGAGAGACCCAGTACTTC. It is translated as CASIGYGGETQYF. The full variable domain, rest sourced from reference TRBV2 and TRBJ2-5, is EPEVTQTPSHQVTQMGQEVILRCVPISNHLYFYWYRQILGQKVEFLVSFYNNEISEKSEIFDDQFSVERPDGSNFTLKIRSTKLEDSAMYFCASIGYGGETQYFGPGTRLLVL.